This T cell receptor beta chain was identified in a study of blood T cell repertoires in COVID-19. In the source study's methods: Nucleated cell number was recorded as an estimate derived from reference gene primer amplification. The assay was immunoSEQ multiplex PCR, and TCRdb's table has in-frame clones only and misses some. V, J and clone size are those of that table, while D and trimming were read from the DNA. The repertoire holds roughly 100,000 clones, with 80% to 90% as singletons. The Seattle patients joined while their infection was active and were tracked longitudinally afterward. The CDR3 loop spans 16 amino acids. The germline V gene encodes CDR1 LNHDA and CDR2 SQIVND (reference sequence). Trimming took 5 bases from V and 7 from J; bases not matched to a gene: 10.

The sequencing sample was made of peripheral blood. V and J are TRBV19 and TRBJ1-6; the match to TRBD1 covers 8 bases. The origin of this receptor is an elderly man with COVID-19, enrolled during active disease. As DNA, the CDR3 is TGTGCCAGTAGTTGGGCGCTCGACAGGGGCAATTCACCCCTCCACTTT. It translates to CASSWALDRGNSPLHF.